The rows below give T cell receptor beta chains drawn from one sample of a study of T cell responses to AZD1222 COVID-19 vaccine. Clones were sequenced by immunoSEQ multiplex PCR, and TCRdb holds only the in-frame ones, with some missing. The sample holds roughly 180,000 clones, about nine tenths seen once. The input for sequencing was peripheral blood, taken 28 days after the second AZD1222 dose. These receptor sequences come from an adult who received the AZD1222 COVID-19 vaccine. Both conserved end residues are part of each CDR3. D genes are given only for firm matches. Rows may omit the clone size; those that give it use once, few, many or a size class.

V,J,size,D,DNA,CDR3
TRBV10-2,TRBJ1-1,NA,NA,TGCGCCAGCATGGAGTGGAACACTGAAGCTTTCTTT,CASMEWNTEAFF
TRBV28,TRBJ2-7,NA,NA,TGTGCCAGCAGTTTGAATGGGTGGAACGAGCAGTACTTC,CASSLNGWNEQYF
TRBV27,TRBJ1-4,once,NA,TGTGCCAGCAGTTTATCGGGTCTAAGTGAAAAACTGTTTTTT,CASSLSGLSEKLFF
TRBV30,TRBJ1-4,NA,NA,TGTGCCTGGAGTGGAATCGGGGGAGGGTCAGAAAAACTGTTTTTT,CAWSGIGGGSEKLFF
TRBV11-2,TRBJ2-2,NA,NA,TGTGCCAGCACAGTTATCTCCGGGACTCCGAACACCGGGGAGCTGTTTTTT,CASTVISGTPNTGELFF
TRBV7-8,TRBJ1-5,few,NA,TGTGCCAGCAGTCGAGGTTCCTATAGCAATCAGCCCCAGCATTTT,CASSRGSYSNQPQHF
TRBV19,TRBJ2-7,NA,NA,TGTGCCAGTAGTCCCACCTACACAGGGACCTACGAGCAGTACTTC,CASSPTYTGTYEQYF
TRBV6-2/TRBV6-3,TRBJ1-4,NA,NA,TGTGCCAGCAGTACCCCTTCGGGGGGTGAAAAACTGTTTTTT,CASSTPSGGEKLFF
TRBV11-2,TRBJ2-3,NA,NA,TGTGCCAGCAGCGCGGACTATCCCCTGGGTACGCAGTATTTT,CASSADYPLGTQYF
TRBV6-4,TRBJ2-3,NA,TRBD2,TGTGCCAGCAGTCCGACTAGCGGGTCAATAGATACGCAGTATTTT,CASSPTSGSIDTQYF
TRBV28,TRBJ2-6,NA,NA,TGTGCCAGCAGTTTTTTGATCCTCACGAAGTCCGCCGGGGCCAACGTCCTGACTTTC,CASSFLILTKSAGANVLTF
TRBV25-1,TRBJ1-5,NA,TRBD1,TGTGCCAGCAGTCGAGGGACAGGGTCGTATCAGCCCCAGCATTTT,CASSRGTGSYQPQHF
TRBV4-1,TRBJ1-2,NA,TRBD1,TGCGCCAGCAGCCATGACAGGGCGGAACTCTATGGCTACACCTTC,CASSHDRAELYGYTF
TRBV28,TRBJ1-1,once,TRBD1,TGTGCCAGCACAACTCAGACAGGGATTATGAACACTGAAGCTTTCTTT,CASTTQTGIMNTEAFF
TRBV27,TRBJ1-2,NA,TRBD1,TGTGCCAGCAGTTTCCAAGGACAGGGCGCGGGCTTAGCCTATGGCTACACCTTC,CASSFQGQGAGLAYGYTF
TRBV18,TRBJ2-3,NA,NA,TGTGCCAGCTCACCACCTACAGGGCCAGGGGGCACAGATACGCAGTATTTT,CASSPPTGPGGTDTQYF
TRBV6-5,TRBJ2-7,NA,TRBD1,TGTGCCAGCAGAAGACAGGGTTACGAGCAGTACTTC,CASRRQGYEQYF
TRBV12-5,TRBJ1-1,NA,NA,TGTGCTAGTGGTTTGATCCTAGGAGGGTACACTGAAGCTTTCTTT,CASGLILGGYTEAFF
TRBV29-1,TRBJ1-2,NA,NA,TGCAGCGCTACTCAGGGAGATGGCTACACCTTC,CSATQGDGYTF
TRBV3-1/TRBV3-2,TRBJ1-5,NA,TRBD1,TGTGCCAGCAGCCCCCACGGGACAGCGAATCAGCCCCAGCATTTT,CASSPHGTANQPQHF
TRBV9,TRBJ1-6,once,NA,TGTGCCAGCAGCGGAGGGGATGACTATAATTCACCCCTCCACTTT,CASSGGDDYNSPLHF
TRBV2,TRBJ2-1,NA,TRBD2,TGTGCCAGCAGTTATGTAAGCGGGGGCATAAGCTCCTACAATGAGCAGTTCTTC,CASSYVSGGISSYNEQFF
TRBV27,TRBJ2-7,NA,NA,TGTGCCAGCAGTTTCATCGGGACCTACGAGCAGTACTTC,CASSFIGTYEQYF
TRBV21-1,TRBJ1-3,NA,NA,TGTGCCAGCAGCCCCCGGGGAAGGGGATTT,CASSPRGRGF
TRBV12-3/TRBV12-4,TRBJ1-2,NA,TRBD1,TGTGCCAGCAGTAGACAGGGATATGGCTACACCTTC,CASSRQGYGYTF
TRBV5-1,TRBJ1-1,NA,TRBD1,TGCGCCAGCGCGAACAACGGACAGGTGAACACTGAAGCTTTCTTT,CASANNGQVNTEAFF
TRBV29-1,TRBJ2-3,NA,NA,TGCAGCGTTGCCCGCCAGGGGCGAGATACGCAGTATTTT,CSVARQGRDTQYF
TRBV7-2,TRBJ1-6,NA,NA,TGTGCCAGCAGCTTAGACCCACTAAATAATTCACCCCTCCACTTT,CASSLDPLNNSPLHF
TRBV27,TRBJ2-7,NA,NA,TGTGCCTTGCAAGGAAGCGAAGAGTACGAGCAGTACTTC,CALQGSEEYEQYF
TRBV7-2,TRBJ2-7,once,TRBD2,TGTGCCAGCAGCATGACTAGCGGGAGGAGCCACGAGCAGTACTTC,CASSMTSGRSHEQYF
TRBV18,TRBJ1-3,NA,NA,TGTGCCAGCTCACCAGTCCAGGGCTCTGGAAACACCATATATTTT,CASSPVQGSGNTIYF
TRBV29-1,TRBJ2-2,NA,NA,TGCAGCGCGATTTCACGGGGGATCACCGGGGAGCTGTTTTTT,CSAISRGITGELFF
TRBV6-2/TRBV6-3,TRBJ1-3,NA,NA,TGTGCCAGCAGTTACTCGATCTTGCGTCCCACCATATATTTT,CASSYSILRPTIYF
TRBV6-4,TRBJ1-2,NA,NA,TGTGCCAGCAGTGACTCCTCAGGCGTTGGCTACACCTTC,CASSDSSGVGYTF
TRBV27,TRBJ1-2,NA,NA,TGTGCCAGCAGCTTCAACGGACGGGAAGGCTACACCTTC,CASSFNGREGYTF
TRBV7-2,TRBJ2-7,NA,NA,TGTGCCAGCAGCACTCTTTGGAGCGGCCCCTACGAGCAGTACTTC,CASSTLWSGPYEQYF
TRBV7-9,TRBJ1-1,once,NA,TGTGCCAGCAGCTTAGTGGAAGAGAACACTGAAGCTTTCTTT,CASSLVEENTEAFF
TRBV5-6,TRBJ2-7,NA,NA,TGTGCCAGCAGCTTGGGCGGCAGGAGGACCTACGAGCAGTACTTC,CASSLGGRRTYEQYF
TRBV14,TRBJ2-1,NA,TRBD1,TGTGCCAGCAGCCTCCAAGGGACAGAAAAATACAATGAGCAGTTCTTC,CASSLQGTEKYNEQFF
TRBV28,TRBJ2-7,NA,TRBD1,TGTGCCAGCAGCCCGGCGAGGGACAGGGGGGTCGACGAGCAGTACTTC,CASSPARDRGVDEQYF
TRBV30,TRBJ2-7,NA,NA,TGTGCCTGGAGTGGAGAGTCCCACGGGGGGCAGTACTTC,CAWSGESHGGQYF
TRBV28,TRBJ2-7,NA,TRBD1,TGTGCCAGCAGTTTAGGACAGGGAGTCCACGAGCAGTACTTC,CASSLGQGVHEQYF
TRBV3-1/TRBV3-2,TRBJ2-1,NA,NA,TGTGCCAGCAGCCAAGACTTCTCGGGGGCACGGTTCTTC,CASSQDFSGARFF
TRBV24-1,TRBJ2-3,NA,NA,TGTGCCACCAGTGATTCTGTTGCGCGGTCTAAGTATTTT,CATSDSVARSKYF
TRBV5-6,TRBJ2-7,NA,TRBD1,TGTGCCAGCAGCCTGACAGGGGGGTCCGAGCAGTACTTC,CASSLTGGSEQYF